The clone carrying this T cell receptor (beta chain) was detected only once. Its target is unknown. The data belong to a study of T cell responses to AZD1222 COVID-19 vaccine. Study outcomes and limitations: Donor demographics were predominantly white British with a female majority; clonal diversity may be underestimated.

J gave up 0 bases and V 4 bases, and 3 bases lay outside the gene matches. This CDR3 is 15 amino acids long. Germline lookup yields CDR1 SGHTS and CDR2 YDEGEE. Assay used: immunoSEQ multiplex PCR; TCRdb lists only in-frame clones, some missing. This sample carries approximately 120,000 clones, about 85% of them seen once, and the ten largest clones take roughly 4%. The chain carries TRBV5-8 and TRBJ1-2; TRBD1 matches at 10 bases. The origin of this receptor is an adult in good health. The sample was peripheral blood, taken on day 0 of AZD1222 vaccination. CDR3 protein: CASSGGTGANYGYTF. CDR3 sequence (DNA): TGTGCCAGCAGCGGCGGGACAGGGGCTAACTATGGCTACACCTTC.